This T cell receptor (beta chain) was retrieved from a study of blood T cell repertoires in COVID-19. At the level of the study: Samples representing acute and convalescent COVID-19 were sourced from the United States, Italy and Spain. PBMCs, B-cell-depleted T cells, or T cells were the source of the cDNA or gDNA that made up the material.

Germline CDR1 and CDR2: SGHRS and YFSETQ. The V and J ends lost 6 bases and 3 bases respectively, with 6 bases between them. The CDR3 loop spans 11 amino acids. Original processing methods: Nucleated cell number was recorded as an estimate derived from reference gene primer amplification. Measured with immunoSEQ multiplex PCR; TCRdb has only the in-frame clones, and not every one. The DNA was the basis for D and trimming; V, J and clone size are from that table. The table lists over 75,000 clones, roughly 78% of them singletons. This clonotype was sampled from a woman at least 80 years old with acute or convalescent COVID-19. The chain has TRBV5-1 and TRBJ1-1, with unresolved D. The sequenced sample consisted of peripheral blood. The CDR3: CASKDYTEAFF. Here the CDR3 DNA reads TGCGCCAGCAAGGACTACACTGAAGCTTTCTTT.